These 13 T cell receptor beta chains share one sample of origin, sequenced in a study of T cell repertoires in cytomegalovirus infection. A single record per CDR3 protein comes from TCRdb applying MiXCR to the reads. The sample comprises around 130,000 distinct CDR3 sequences, roughly a quarter of which are singletons, and almost 35% rests with the top ten. No antigens are known for them. Sequenced input: PBMCs, sequenced either directly or after in vitro stimulation (not recorded which). Receptors originate from a human donor in good health (CMV status not recorded). Some clones in this sample may be carry-over from other donors' samples.

This chain connects TRBV18 to TRBJ1-1, with D hard to call. Germline V lookup: CDR1 KGHSH, CDR2 LQKENI. The CDR3 runs 11 residues. Trimming removed 5 bases at V and 8 bases at J, with 9 bases between. The CDR3 spells CASSSLAEAFF. Here the CDR3 DNA reads TGTGCCAGCTCATCTTTGGCGGAAGCTTTCTTT.

This clonotype has ten or more counts. The V call is TRBV7-8, the J call TRBJ2-2, with 12 bases identical to TRBD1. V lost 3 bases and J lost 5; bases outside the gene matches: 10. CDR1 is SGHVS, CDR2 FQNEAQ, per germline. The CDR3 runs 18 residues. The CDR3 is CASSLRPGQGARTGELFF. CDR3 DNA: TGTGCCAGCAGCTTGAGGCCGGGACAGGGGGCGCGAACCGGGGAGCTGTTTTTT.

The chain is built from TRBV7-8 and TRBJ2-7; no firm D call. Germline CDR1 reads SGHVS; CDR2 reads FQNEAQ. This CDR3 has 13 residues. V gave up 4 bases and J gave up 2 bases, with 9 bases separating them. CDR3 region: CASSSYLAYEQYV. CDR3 bases: TGTGCCAGCAGCTCCTACCTAGCCTACGAGCAGTACGTC.

This clonotype was counted a few times. This sequence joins TRBV20-1 and TRBJ2-3; 13 bases fit TRBD2. Germline lookup yields CDR1 DFQATT and CDR2 SNEGSKA (reference sequence). The CDR3 spans 18 residues. J gave up 0 bases and V 6 bases, and 12 bases lay outside the gene matches. CDR3 region: CSARPTSGRHYSTDTQYF. The DNA for the CDR3 is TGCAGTGCACGTCCGACTAGCGGGAGGCATTATAGCACAGATACGCAGTATTTT.

This clonotype was seen repeatedly, ten times or more. This rearrangement joins TRBV6-2 or TRBV6-3 to TRBJ2-7, with D perhaps being TRBD1 or TRBD2 (6 bases each). This CDR3 region has 19 residues. Looked up from germline, CDR1 is MNHEY and CDR2 is SVGEGT. Trimming shortened V by 2 bases and J by 1 base, and 24 bases separated the two germline ends. The CDR3 DNA follows: TGTGCCAGCAGTTACAAAAGTGACCGCGGGACAAAGTTTTCCTACGAGCAGTACGTC. This encodes CASSYKSDRGTKFSYEQYV.

This clonotype was seen a handful of times. The genes are TRBV6-2 or TRBV6-3 and TRBJ1-5; D is unresolved. V lost 6 bases and J 6 bases, leaving 12 bases between the germline ends. The CDR3 sequence is 13 residues long. Germline CDR1 is MNHEY and CDR2 is SVGEGT. The CDR3 sequence: CASSDYLSQPQHF. The CDR3 DNA reads as TGTGCCAGCAGCGACTATCTCTCTCAGCCCCAGCATTTT.

The chain recombines TRBV7-9 with TRBJ2-5, with no clear D. V lost 1 base and J 4 bases, leaving 7 bases between the germline ends. Germline values: CDR1 SEHNR, CDR2 FQNEAQ (reference sequence). The CDR3 extends over 13 amino acids. This chain's CDR3 is CASSLDVAETQYF. The CDR3 DNA reads TGTGCCAGCAGCTTAGACGTTGCAGAGACCCAGTACTTC.

The J gene is TRBJ2-2, the V gene TRBV5-1; 11 bases are shared with TRBD2. The CDR3 is 17 amino acids. Germline V gives CDR1 SGHRS, CDR2 YFSETQ. Unmatched junction bases numbered 5, after V lost 2 bases and J lost 2 bases. The CDR3: CASSLLAGALNTGELFF. In DNA form, the CDR3 reads TGCGCCAGCAGCTTACTAGCGGGAGCGCTAAACACCGGGGAGCTGTTTTTT.

This clonotype showed up many times. This rearrangement joins TRBV19 to TRBJ1-1, with unresolved D. The CDR3 contains 14 residues. Germline loops: CDR1 LNHDA, CDR2 SQIVND (reference sequence). V was shortened by 5 bases and J by 1 base, with 11 bases between the two germline ends. CDR3 sequence (DNA): TGTGCCAGTAGTCCTCGGCAAAGGAACACTGAAGCTTTCTTT. This translates into CASSPRQRNTEAFF.

This clonotype has at least ten counts. The chain has TRBV10-3 and TRBJ1-1, with D unclear. V dropped 6 bases and J dropped 5 bases, with 13 bases sitting between them. Germline-derived CDR1 and CDR2 are ENHRY and SYGVKD. The CDR3 runs 13 residues. CDR3 region: CAIREGGRTEAFF. The CDR3, as DNA: TGTGCCATCAGAGAAGGAGGGAGGACTGAAGCTTTCTTT.

Note on this clonotype: A read error may explain this, as a much larger clone is one base away. This rearrangement joins TRBV12-5 to TRBJ2-3; TRBD2 matches 9 bases. This CDR3 region has 16 residues. Germline CDR1 and CDR2: LGHNT and FRNRAP. Trimming took 1 base from V and 6 from J; bases not matched to a gene: 8. The CDR3 loop reads CASGLGGASGKDTQYF. CDR3 nucleotide sequence: TGTGCTAGTGGTTTGGGTGGGGCTAGCGGGAAGGATACGCAGTATTTT.

This clonotype was detected a few times. V and J are TRBV2 and TRBJ2-7, with 7 bases identical to TRBD1. This CDR3 comprises 12 residues. The germline V gene encodes CDR1 SNHLY and CDR2 FYNNEI. The V and J ends lost 6 bases and 7 bases, in that order; junction bases with no gene match: 6. CDR3 bases: TGTGCCAGCAGCCGACAGGGCCGGGAGCAGTACTTC. The encoded protein is CASSRQGREQYF.

This clonotype was detected a few times. The chain uses TRBV7-2 and TRBJ2-1; D might be TRBD2 (6 bases). The V end lost 2 bases, the J end lost 8 bases, and 10 bases lay between the germline ends. The CDR3 spans 13 residues. The germline gives CDR1 SGHTA, CDR2 FQGNSA. The chain's CDR3 is CASSLPGVDEQFF. The CDR3 bases are TGTGCCAGCAGCTTACCGGGGGTGGATGAGCAGTTCTTC.